Listed below are T cell receptor beta chains from one sample, sequenced in a study of beta chain features in type 1 diabetes. The method was immunoSEQ multiplex PCR; TCRdb's version includes in-frame clones alone and lacks a portion of them. The top ten clones hold around 0.016% of a sample with 250,000 to 300,000 clones, 13% to 15% of them seen once. Sequencing was done on a sample of naive CD4+ T cells from blood. The receptor set was obtained from a man aged 25-45 years with type 1 diabetes. Each CDR3 is given with its conserved first and last residue. The D gene is left open where the match is weak.

v_gene,j_gene,d_gene,CDR3aa
TRBV5-4,TRBJ2-1,TRBD2,CASSLAKTSGREFF
TRBV18,TRBJ2-7,.,CASSPRTASYEQYF
TRBV6-5,TRBJ2-1,TRBD2,CASSYSGRPYNEQFF
TRBV28,TRBJ2-7,TRBD1,CASSSGQLYEQYF
TRBV6-6,TRBJ2-5,.,CASSYLGAPYF
TRBV27,TRBJ2-5,TRBD2,CASSSGLAAQETQYF
TRBV10-3,TRBJ2-1,TRBD2,CAIMGSGSLYNEQFF
TRBV5-1,TRBJ2-5,.,CASSLPYEETQYF
TRBV19,TRBJ2-1,TRBD2,CASSTSGTRNEQFF
TRBV7-9,TRBJ2-1,.,CASSPGHLYFDEQFF
TRBV11-2,TRBJ2-5,TRBD1,CASRQQGALETQYF
TRBV7-2,TRBJ1-2,.,CASSLGGHYGYTF
TRBV5-6,TRBJ2-3,TRBD2,CASSLGSGRTDTQYF
TRBV5-1,TRBJ2-5,.,CASSLGLLKETQYF
TRBV5-4,TRBJ2-5,.,CAGNSPGQETQYF
TRBV5-1,TRBJ2-5,.,CASRIPSGVPQETQYF
TRBV9,TRBJ2-7,TRBD2,CASSAGRPYEQYF
TRBV29-1,TRBJ2-7,TRBD2,CSVETPTSGRRYEQYF
TRBV5-6,TRBJ2-5,.,CASSLWGQGRETQYF
TRBV28,TRBJ1-2,.,CASSPGVRGYTF
TRBV6-1,TRBJ2-6,.,CASSAGSSGANVLTF
TRBV23-1,TRBJ2-2,TRBD1,CASSPGDRGTGELFF
TRBV27,TRBJ2-7,TRBD2,CASSLRTSGRRYSYEQYF
TRBV18,TRBJ2-1,TRBD2,CASSPSSGSIGNEQFF
TRBV11-2,TRBJ2-1,TRBD2,CASSFPTSGKSYNEQFF
TRBV7-9,TRBJ2-7,TRBD2,CASSLAGTSVSYEQYF
TRBV6-1,TRBJ1-2,.,CAAARIPNYGYTF
TRBV28,TRBJ2-7,.,CASKSRPEETYEQYF
TRBV7-9,TRBJ2-7,TRBD1,CASSRTGGDHYEQYF
TRBV29-1,TRBJ1-1,.,CSAQAQSNTEAFF
TRBV20-1,TRBJ1-2,.,CSARDYGYTF
TRBV7-2,TRBJ2-7,.,CASSLEPSGSYEQYF
TRBV19,TRBJ2-5,TRBD2,CASSIWDLRGFETQYF
TRBV23-1,TRBJ2-7,TRBD2,CASRTSGSVWYEQYF
TRBV14,TRBJ2-3,TRBD1,CASSPILQGTSTDTQYF
TRBV7-9,TRBJ2-5,TRBD2,CASNTVGTSEKETQYF
TRBV4-2,TRBJ2-5,.,CASSQGIGGRYQETQYF
TRBV19,TRBJ2-6,TRBD1,CASSRRDRGYFSGANVLTF
TRBV29-1,TRBJ2-7,TRBD1,CSVVKDRGIYEQYF
TRBV18,TRBJ1-2,.,CASSLTGLSNYGYTF
TRBV30,TRBJ1-5,TRBD1,CAWRPGTGYQPQHF